This TCR beta chain is from a study of T-cell reconstitution after alpha-beta-depleted transplantation in children listed by TCRdb under 2016. Regarding the complete study: T-cell immune reconstitution after TCRalphabeta/CD19-depleted allogeneic hematopoietic cell transplantation in children was quantitatively tracked in the study by means of TCR repertoire profiling. Beyond this particular receptor, the publication reports: In some patients, high TCRbeta diversity at day 60 was attributed to recipient T cells and intrathymic progenitors that had survived conditioning. Over subsequent months, a decline in hyperexpanded clone frequencies was noted, and after one year, T-cell counts and TCRbeta diversity were mostly ascribed to newly produced T cells. About two months after transplant, the apparently early recovery of alphabetaT-cell counts reportedly depended on just several hundred clones that had expanded rapidly and came from non-depleted graft cells.

This sample's treatment or condition label indicates: allogeneic hematopoietic cell transplantation with graft depleted of TCRalphabeta T cells and CD19 B cells. Transplant recipients were children who received TCRalphabeta/CD19-depleted allogeneic hematopoietic cell grafts. This clonotype was detected many times. Its antigen target is currently unknown. No much larger clonotype is one base removed from it; base qualities were not supplied. The library was built by means of PCR. The instrument given in TCRdb is Illumina HiSeq 2500. Molecular barcoding was employed in the preparation of TCR libraries, with unique molecular identifiers being used to normalize TCRbeta repertoire quantification. TCRdb reprocessing: public reads trimmed at Q25 with fastp, clones called with MiXCR, in-frame beta chains kept. Rows matching on CDR3 protein sequence are summarized as one entry with the most common DNA and genes. The sample records roughly 100,000 distinct CDR3 sequences, roughly 7.6% of which are singletons. The top ten constitute 16% of the sample.

Including the terminal cysteine and phenylalanine, the CDR3 comprises 13 residues. Only the CDR3 region is kept as DNA, spanning 39 bases read in frame from base 1. Based on the germline V gene (reference sequence), the CDR1 and CDR2 sequences are DFQATT and SNEGSKA. The trim is 4 bases for V and 2 bases for J, with a gap of 12 bases between the germline ends. Sequencing was performed on PBMCs, taken before TCRalphabeta/CD19-depleted stem cell transplant. The origin of this receptor is a boy aged 2 to 10 with acute lymphoblastic leukemia, due to receive a stem cell transplant. Rearrangement joined TRBV20-1 to TRBJ2-7; the D gene remains uncertain. The DNA sequence is TGCAGTGCTACCGACGGCCCTGCCTACGAGCAGTACTTC. Translated, this gives CSATDGPAYEQYF.